This T cell receptor beta chain was recovered during a study of regulatory T cells in long-lasting Graves disease. Time point in this sample: persistent/refractory GD, antithyroid drugs over 5 years with positive TRAb. There was RNA extracted from PBMCs, and the TCR library was made from it. The study, taken as a whole, reports: Persistent Graves' patients possessed reduced TCR diversity relative to recently diagnosed ones.

The authors built TCR beta libraries using iRepertoire HTBI primers and Arm-PCR of CDR3 regions. TCRdb redid the calling of the multiplex PCR reads with MiXCR, one entry per CDR3 protein. Of 500,000 to 700,000 distinct CDR3 sequences listed, around 32% are singletons. This CDR3 region has 15 residues. Per germline, CDR1 SNHLY and CDR2 FYNNEI. Trimming at V came to 3 bases and at J to 0 bases, leaving 4 bases not matched to a gene. A word on this clonotype: Its target is unknown.

The chain couples TRBV2 to TRBJ1-1; 7 bases map to TRBD1. This clonotype originated in a female donor with Graves disease. This material consisted of peripheral blood mononuclear cells (PBMCs), taken when the disease was refractory, from a patient treated with antithyroid drugs. The CDR3 nucleotides read TGTGCCAGCAGTGACCAGGGGGGAATGAACACTGAAGCTTTCTTT. Amino acids: CASSDQGGMNTEAFF.